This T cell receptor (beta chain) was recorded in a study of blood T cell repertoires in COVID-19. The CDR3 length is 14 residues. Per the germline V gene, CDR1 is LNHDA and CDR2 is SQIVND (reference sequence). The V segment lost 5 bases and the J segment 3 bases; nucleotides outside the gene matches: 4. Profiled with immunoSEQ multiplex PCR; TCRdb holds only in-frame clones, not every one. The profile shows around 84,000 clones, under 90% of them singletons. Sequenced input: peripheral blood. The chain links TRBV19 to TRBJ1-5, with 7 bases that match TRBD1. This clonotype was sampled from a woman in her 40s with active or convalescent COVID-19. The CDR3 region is CASSQDRDNQPQHF. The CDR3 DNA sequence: TGTGCCAGTAGTCAAGACAGGGACAATCAGCCCCAGCATTTT. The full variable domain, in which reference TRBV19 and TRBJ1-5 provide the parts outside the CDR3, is DGGITQSPKYLFRKEGQNVTLSCEQNLNHDAMYWYRQDPGQGLRLIYYSQIVNDFQKGDIAEGYSVSREKKESFPLTVTSAQKNPTAFYLCASSQDRDNQPQHFGDGTRLSIL.